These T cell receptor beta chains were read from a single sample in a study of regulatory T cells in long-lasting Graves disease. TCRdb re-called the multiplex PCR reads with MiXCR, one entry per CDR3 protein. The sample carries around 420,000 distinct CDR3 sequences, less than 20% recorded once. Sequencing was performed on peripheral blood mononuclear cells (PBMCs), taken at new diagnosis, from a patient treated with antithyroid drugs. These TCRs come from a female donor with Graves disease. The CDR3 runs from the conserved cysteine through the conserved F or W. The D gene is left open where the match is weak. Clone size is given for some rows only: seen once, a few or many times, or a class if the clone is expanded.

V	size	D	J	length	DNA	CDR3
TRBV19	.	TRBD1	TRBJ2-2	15	TGTGCCAGTACCCGGACAGGGGTGAACACCGGGGAGCTGTTTTTT	CASTRTGVNTGELFF
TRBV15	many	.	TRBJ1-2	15	TGTGCCACCAGCAGCCCGACCAGGGGTAACTATGGCTACACCTTC	CATSSPTRGNYGYTF
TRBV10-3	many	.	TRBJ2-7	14	TGTGCCATCAGCCAGGGGGGCGAATCCTACGAGCAGTACTTC	CAISQGGESYEQYF
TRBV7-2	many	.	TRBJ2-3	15	TGTGCCAGCAGCTTATATCCTACCTCCACAGATACGCAGTATTTT	CASSLYPTSTDTQYF
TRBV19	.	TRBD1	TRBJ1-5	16	TGTGCCAGTAGTATCGACAGGGGGCTTATCAATCAGCCCCAGCATTTT	CASSIDRGLINQPQHF
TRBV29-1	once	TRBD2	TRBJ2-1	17	TGCAGCGTTGAAGATCTGGGGCTAGCGGGAGGCTACAATGAGCAGTTCTTC	CSVEDLGLAGGYNEQFF
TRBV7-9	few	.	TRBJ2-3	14	TGTGCCAGCAGCTCGGATTTATACACAGATACGCAGTATTTT	CASSSDLYTDTQYF
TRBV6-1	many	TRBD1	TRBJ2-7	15	TGTGCCAGCAGCACTCCGGGACAGACAACCTACGAGCAGTACTTC	CASSTPGQTTYEQYF
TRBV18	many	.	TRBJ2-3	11	TGTGCCACAGGGAGCACAGATACGCAGTATTTT	CATGSTDTQYF
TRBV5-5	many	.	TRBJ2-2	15	TGTGCCAGCAGCGTAGCGGACAGACACACCGGGGAGCTGTTTTTT	CASSVADRHTGELFF
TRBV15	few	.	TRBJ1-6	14	TGTGCCACCAGCAGAGATAAGGGAAATTCACCCCTCCACTTT	CATSRDKGNSPLHF
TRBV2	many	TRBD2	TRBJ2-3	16	TGTGCCAGCAGTGAAAGTCGGCCTAGCGGGGCAGATACGCAGTATTTT	CASSESRPSGADTQYF
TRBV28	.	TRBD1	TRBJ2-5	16	TGTGCCAGCAGTTTAACCCAAACAGGGGGCCAAGAGACCCAGTACTTC	CASSLTQTGGQETQYF
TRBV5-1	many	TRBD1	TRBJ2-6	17	TGCGCCAGCACGCACGGACAGGGCAACTCTGGGGCCAACGTCCTGACTTTC	CASTHGQGNSGANVLTF
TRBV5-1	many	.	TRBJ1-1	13	TGCGCCAGCAGCCGGGAATCGAACACTGAAGCTTTCTTT	CASSRESNTEAFF
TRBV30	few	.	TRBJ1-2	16	TGTGCCTGGAGTGTACGTTCGACAGAGACCTGGTATGGCTACACCTTC	CAWSVRSTETWYGYTF
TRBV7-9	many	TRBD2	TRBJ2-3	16	TGTGCCAGCAGCGCCAGACTAGCGACTAGCACAGATACGCAGTATTTT	CASSARLATSTDTQYF
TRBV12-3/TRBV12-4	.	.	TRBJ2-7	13	TGTGCCAGCAGTTTGGGCGGTCACTACGAGCAGTACTTC	CASSLGGHYEQYF
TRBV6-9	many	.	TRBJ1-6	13	TGTGCCAGCAGTTATGGCAGTCCTTCACCCCTCCACTTT	CASSYGSPSPLHF
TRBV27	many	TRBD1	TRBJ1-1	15	TGTGCCAGCAGTTCCCCCGGGACAGGGAAGGCTGAAGCTTTCTTT	CASSSPGTGKAEAFF
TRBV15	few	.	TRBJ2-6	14	TGTGCCACCAGCGGGACGGGCGGGGCCAACGTCCTGACTTTC	CATSGTGGANVLTF
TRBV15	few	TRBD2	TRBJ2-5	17	TGTGCCACCAGCAGAGGAGATAGCGGGGGCTTTCAAGAGACCCAGTACTTC	CATSRGDSGGFQETQYF
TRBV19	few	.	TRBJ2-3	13	TGTGCCAGTCGAGACTCGCGGGGAGATACGCAGTATTTT	CASRDSRGDTQYF
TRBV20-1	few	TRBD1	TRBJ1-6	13	TGCAGTGCTAGGGGACAGACAAATTCACCCCTCCACTTT	CSARGQTNSPLHF
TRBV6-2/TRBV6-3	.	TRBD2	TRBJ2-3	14	TGTGCCAGCATGGACGGGGGGGGCACAGATACGCAGTATTTT	CASMDGGGTDTQYF
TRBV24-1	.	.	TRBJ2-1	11	TGTGCCACCAGTGACATCTATGAGCAGTTCTTC	CATSDIYEQFF
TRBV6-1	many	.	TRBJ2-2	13	TGTGCCAGCAGTTACGGGGACACCGGGGAGCTGTTTTTT	CASSYGDTGELFF
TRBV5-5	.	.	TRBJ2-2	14	TGTGCCAGCAGCTTGAAGGGCTGCACCGGGGAGCTGTTTTTT	CASSLKGCTGELFF
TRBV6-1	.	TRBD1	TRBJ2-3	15	TGTGCCAGCAGCCCGCGGGACAGGGGGTCAGATACGCAGTATTTT	CASSPRDRGSDTQYF
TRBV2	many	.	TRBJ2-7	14	TGTGCCAGCAGTGAAGCGGTGAACGCCTACGAGCAGTACTTC	CASSEAVNAYEQYF
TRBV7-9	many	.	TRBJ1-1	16	TGTGCCAGCAGCTTAGATCCCGGGGTTATGAACACTGAAGCTTTCTTT	CASSLDPGVMNTEAFF
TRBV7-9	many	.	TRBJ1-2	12	TGTGCCAGCAGCTCAGACTACGGCGGCTACACCTTC	CASSSDYGGYTF
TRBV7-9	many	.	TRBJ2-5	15	TGTGCCAGCAGCTTAGTGGCGGGGTTTGTGGAGACCCAGTACTTC	CASSLVAGFVETQYF
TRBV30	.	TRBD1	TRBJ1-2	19	TGTGCCTGGAGTGTTGAGCTGACCCTTGGGGACAGGACTAACTATGGCTACACCTTC	CAWSVELTLGDRTNYGYTF
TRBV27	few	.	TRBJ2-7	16	TGTGCCAGCAGTTTAAGGTGGGGCTACCAGTCTAACGAGCAGTACTTC	CASSLRWGYQSNEQYF
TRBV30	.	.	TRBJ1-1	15	TGTGCCTGGAGTACCGGGGGCCGGTCGAACACTGAAGCTTTCTTT	CAWSTGGRSNTEAFF
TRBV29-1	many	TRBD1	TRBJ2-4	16	TGCAGCGTTGAAGATAGCCGACAGGGGGCTACTGACATTCAGTACTTC	CSVEDSRQGATDIQYF
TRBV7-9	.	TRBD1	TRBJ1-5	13	TGTGCCAGCAGCTTGGGACAGGGGCGGCCCCAGCATTTT	CASSLGQGRPQHF
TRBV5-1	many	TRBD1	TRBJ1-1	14	TGCGCCAGCAGCCAGGGACAGCCGAACACTGAAGCTTTCTTT	CASSQGQPNTEAFF
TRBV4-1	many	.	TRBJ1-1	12	TGCGCCAGCAGCCAAGATTTTGCTGAAGCTTTCTTT	CASSQDFAEAFF
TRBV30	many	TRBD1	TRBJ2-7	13	TGTGCCTGGGTACCTGGGACAGGTCTTGAGCAGTACTTC	CAWVPGTGLEQYF
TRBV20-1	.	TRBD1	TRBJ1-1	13	TGCAGGCCTGGGGGACAGGTCAACACTGAAGCTTTCTTT	CRPGGQVNTEAFF
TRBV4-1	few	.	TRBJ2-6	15	TGCGCCAGCAGCCAAGGGGGCTCTGGGGCCAACGTCCTGACTTTC	CASSQGGSGANVLTF
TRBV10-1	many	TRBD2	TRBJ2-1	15	TGCGCCAGCAGCCCTTTAGCGGGAGGGGCGGGTGAGCAGTTCTTC	CASSPLAGGAGEQFF
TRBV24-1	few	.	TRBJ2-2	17	TGTGCCACCAGTGACCCCCAGTACCCTAGGTACACCGGGGAGCTGTTTTTT	CATSDPQYPRYTGELFF
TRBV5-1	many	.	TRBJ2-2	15	TGCGCCAGCAGCTTGGACCAGCCCCACACCGGGGAGCTGTTTTTT	CASSLDQPHTGELFF
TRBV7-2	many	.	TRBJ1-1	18	TGTGCCAGCAGCTTAAAGTCGGCGGGGGCCCAATCCCGGAACGGAGCTTTCTTT	CASSLKSAGAQSRNGAFF
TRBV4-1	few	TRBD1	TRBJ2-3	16	TGCGCCAGCACCGCAGACAGGGGGCGGCGGACAGATACGCAGTATTTT	CASTADRGRRTDTQYF
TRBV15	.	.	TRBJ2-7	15	TGTGCCACCGGCAGAGAAGCCGGGGGCCGAGACGAGCAGTACTTC	CATGREAGGRDEQYF
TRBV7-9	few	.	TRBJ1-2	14	TGTGCCAGCAGCTTAGTACGTGGGGTACATGGCTACACCTTC	CASSLVRGVHGYTF
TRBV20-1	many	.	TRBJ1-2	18	TGCAGTGCTAGAAGCCCCCCTGACAGTCCTCAAGCTAACTATGGCTACACCTTC	CSARSPPDSPQANYGYTF
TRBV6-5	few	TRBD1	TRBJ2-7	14	TGTGCCAGCAGTTACACGGACAGGGGACTCGAGCAGTACTTC	CASSYTDRGLEQYF
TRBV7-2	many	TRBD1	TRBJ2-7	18	TGTGCCAGCAGCTTAGCTTCCAACTACAGGGGATCGTCCTACGAGCAGTACTTC	CASSLASNYRGSSYEQYF
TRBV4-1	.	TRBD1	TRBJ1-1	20	TGCGCCAGCAGCCAAGAGGGGGGGCCCGGTGGCAGGGGGCTCTTGACTGAAGCTTTCTTT	CASSQEGGPGGRGLLTEAFF
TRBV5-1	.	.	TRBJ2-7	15	TGCGCCAGCAGCTTGGAGCGTTTAGCTATCTACGAGCAGTACTTC	CASSLERLAIYEQYF